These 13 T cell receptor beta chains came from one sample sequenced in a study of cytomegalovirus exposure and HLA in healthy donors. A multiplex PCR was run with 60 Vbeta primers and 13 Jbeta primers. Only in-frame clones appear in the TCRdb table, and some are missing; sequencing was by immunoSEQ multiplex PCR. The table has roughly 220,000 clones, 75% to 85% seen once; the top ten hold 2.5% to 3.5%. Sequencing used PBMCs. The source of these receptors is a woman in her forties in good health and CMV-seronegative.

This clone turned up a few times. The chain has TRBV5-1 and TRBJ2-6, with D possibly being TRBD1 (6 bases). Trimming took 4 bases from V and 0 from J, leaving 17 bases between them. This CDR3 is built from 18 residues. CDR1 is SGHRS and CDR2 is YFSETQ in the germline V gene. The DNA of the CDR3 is TGCGCCAGCAGCCAGCCCACAGGGCCCCCCTCTGGGGCCAACGTCCTGACTTTC. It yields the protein CASSQPTGPPSGANVLTF.

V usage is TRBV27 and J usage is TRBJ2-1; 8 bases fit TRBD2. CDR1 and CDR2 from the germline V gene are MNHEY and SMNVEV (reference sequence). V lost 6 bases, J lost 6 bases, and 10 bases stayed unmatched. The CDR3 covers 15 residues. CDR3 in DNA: TGTGCCAGCAGACAAGGAGCGGGAGCGACCAATGAGCAGTTCTTC. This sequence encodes CASRQGAGATNEQFF.

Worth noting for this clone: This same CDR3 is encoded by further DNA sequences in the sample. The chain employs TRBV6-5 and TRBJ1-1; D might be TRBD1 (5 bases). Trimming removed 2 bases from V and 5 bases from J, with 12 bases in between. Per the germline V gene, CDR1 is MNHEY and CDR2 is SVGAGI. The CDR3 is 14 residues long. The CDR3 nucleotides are TGTGCCAGCAGTTACAGCCAGGGAAATACTGAAGCTTTCTTT. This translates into CASSYSQGNTEAFF.

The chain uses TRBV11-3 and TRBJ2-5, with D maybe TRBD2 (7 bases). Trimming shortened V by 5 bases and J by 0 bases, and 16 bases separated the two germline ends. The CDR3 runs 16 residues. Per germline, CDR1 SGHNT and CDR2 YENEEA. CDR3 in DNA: TGTGCCAGCAGCCCAGGGGAGGGACCGTACCAAGAGACCCAGTACTTC. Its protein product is CASSPGEGPYQETQYF.

The CDR3 sequence is CASSQVRGMNTEAFF. The CDR3 DNA follows: TGCGCCAGCAGCCAAGTCCGGGGAATGAACACTGAAGCTTTCTTT. The J gene is TRBJ1-1, the V gene TRBV4-1; D is uncertain. The germline CDR1 and CDR2 sequences are MGHRA and YSYEKL. The V gene lost 1 base and the J gene lost 0 bases, with 9 bases spanning the gap. CDR3 length: 15 amino acids.

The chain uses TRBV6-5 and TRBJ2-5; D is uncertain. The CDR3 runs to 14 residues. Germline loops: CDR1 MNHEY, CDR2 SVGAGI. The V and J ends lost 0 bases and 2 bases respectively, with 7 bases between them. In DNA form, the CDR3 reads TGTGCCAGCAGTTACTCGCTCAGGCAAGAGACCCAGTACTTC. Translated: CASSYSLRQETQYF.

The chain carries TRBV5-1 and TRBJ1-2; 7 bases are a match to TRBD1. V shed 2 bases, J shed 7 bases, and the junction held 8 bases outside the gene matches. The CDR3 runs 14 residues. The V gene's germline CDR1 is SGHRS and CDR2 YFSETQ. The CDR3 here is CASSFGEGARGYTF. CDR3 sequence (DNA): TGCGCCAGCAGCTTCGGTGAGGGGGCGCGTGGCTACACCTTC.

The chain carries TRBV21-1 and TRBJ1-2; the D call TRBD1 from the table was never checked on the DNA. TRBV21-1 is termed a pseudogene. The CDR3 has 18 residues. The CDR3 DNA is TGTGCCAGAAGGAAGTGGGGGGACAGAGTAGGAGCTAACTATGGCTACACCTTC. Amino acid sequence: CARRKWGDRVGANYGYTF.

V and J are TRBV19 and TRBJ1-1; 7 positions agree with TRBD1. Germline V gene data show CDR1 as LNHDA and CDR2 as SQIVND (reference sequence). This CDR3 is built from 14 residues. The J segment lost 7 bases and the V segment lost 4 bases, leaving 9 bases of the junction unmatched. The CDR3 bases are TGTGCCAGTAGTAAAGGGGGCTGGGAGTATGAAGCTTTCTTT. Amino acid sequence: CASSKGGWEYEAFF.

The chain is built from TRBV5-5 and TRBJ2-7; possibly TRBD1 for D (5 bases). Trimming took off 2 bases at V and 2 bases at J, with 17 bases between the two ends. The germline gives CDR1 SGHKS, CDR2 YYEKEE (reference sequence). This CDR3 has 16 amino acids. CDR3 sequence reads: CASSLGAGRSAYEQYF. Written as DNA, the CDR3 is TGTGCCAGCAGCTTAGGTGCAGGGCGCTCAGCCTACGAGCAGTACTTC. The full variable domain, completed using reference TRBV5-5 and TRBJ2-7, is DAGVTQSPTHLIKTRGQQVTLRCSPISGHKSVSWYQQVLGQGPQFIFQYYEKEERGRGNFPDRFSARQFPNYSSELNVNALLLGDSALYLCASSLGAGRSAYEQYFGPGTRLTVT.

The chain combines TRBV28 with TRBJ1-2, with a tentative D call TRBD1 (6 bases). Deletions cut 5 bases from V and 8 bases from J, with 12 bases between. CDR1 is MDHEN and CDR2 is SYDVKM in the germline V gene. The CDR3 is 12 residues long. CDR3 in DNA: TGTGCCAGCAGTCTCACAGGGAAAGGCTACACCTTC. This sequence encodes CASSLTGKGYTF.

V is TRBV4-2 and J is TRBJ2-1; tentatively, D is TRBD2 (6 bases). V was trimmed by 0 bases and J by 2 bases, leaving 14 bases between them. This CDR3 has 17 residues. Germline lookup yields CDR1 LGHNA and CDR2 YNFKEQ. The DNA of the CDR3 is TGTGCCAGCAGCCAAGAGGGCTACGGGAGTGCCTACAATGAGCAGTTCTTC. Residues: CASSQEGYGSAYNEQFF.

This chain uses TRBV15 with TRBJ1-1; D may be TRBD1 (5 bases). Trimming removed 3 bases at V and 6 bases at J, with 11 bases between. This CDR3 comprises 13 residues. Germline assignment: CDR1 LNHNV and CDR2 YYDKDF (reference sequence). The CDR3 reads CATSSRTRSEAFF. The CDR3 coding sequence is TGTGCCACCAGCAGCCGGACACGGTCTGAAGCTTTCTTT.